This TCR beta chain was obtained from a study of blood T cell repertoires in COVID-19. Study context: From the United States, Italy and Spain came samples of acute and convalescent COVID-19. The cDNA or gDNA used as material had been derived from T cells, B-cell-depleted T cells, or PBMCs.

While infection was still active, Seattle patients were enrolled and then followed longitudinally. As handled by the study authors: Amplification from reference gene primers served as the basis for estimated nucleated cell counts. The data were produced by immunoSEQ multiplex PCR, yet TCRdb's version contains in-frame clones alone and is incomplete. V, J and clone size are those of that table, while D and trimming were read from the DNA. This sample has about 310,000 clones, with 90% found just once. The V end was cut by 3 bases, the J end by 3 bases, with 11 bases between. Germline CDR1 SGHNT, CDR2 YENEEA. This CDR3 has 15 residues.

The clonotype was recovered from a woman between 35 and 50 years old with COVID-19, enrolled during active disease. V is TRBV11-3 and J is TRBJ2-2; tentative D call: TRBD1 (5 bases). Sequenced sample: peripheral blood. The CDR3 is CASSLGQGDTGELFF. CDR3 in DNA: TGTGCCAGCAGCTTGGGTCAGGGCGACACCGGGGAGCTGTTTTTT. The full variable domain, rest sourced from reference TRBV11-3 and TRBJ2-2, is EAGVVQSPRYKIIEKKQPVAFWCNPISGHNTLYWYLQNLGQGPELLIRYENEEAVDDSQLPKDRFSAERLKGVDSTLKIQPAELGDSAVYLCASSLGQGDTGELFFGEGSRLTVL.